What follows are 5 T cell receptor beta chains derived from one specimen sequenced in a study of shared clonotypes between healthy human individuals. Repertoires were generated with immunoSEQ multiplex PCR, while TCRdb's copy carries only in-frame clones and drops some. The data show 950,000 to 1,100,000 clones, roughly 80% seen once. Sequenced: memory CD4+ T cells sorted from blood. As for subset: CD45RA-negative fraction. The receptors derive from a man aged 18 to 30 in good health.

The CDR3 nucleotides are TGTGCCAGCAGCTTAGAGGGGTTCGGATCACCCCTCCACTTT. Its protein product is CASSLEGFGSPLHF. The genes are TRBV7-9 and TRBJ1-6; D may be TRBD1 (5 bases). This CDR3 has 14 amino acids. Trimming took 1 base from V and 10 from J, leaving 11 bases between them. Per germline, CDR1 SEHNR and CDR2 FQNEAQ (reference sequence).

The chain joins TRBV5-6 to TRBJ1-1; a possible D gene is TRBD1 (5 bases). The CDR3 totals 15 residues. Germline V gene data show CDR1 as SGHDT and CDR2 as YYEEEE. Trimming took 0 bases from V and 4 from J, leaving 13 bases between them. This CDR3 reads CASSLARAWGTEAFF. The CDR3 DNA follows: TGTGCCAGCAGCTTGGCCAGGGCATGGGGCACTGAAGCTTTCTTT.

The chain links TRBV2 to TRBJ1-1; maybe TRBD1 (6 bases). The CDR3 is made up of 11 amino acids. CDR1 and CDR2 (germline): SNHLY, FYNNEI. The V and J ends lost 5 bases and 14 bases respectively, with 15 bases between them. Here the CDR3 reads CASSLRDNSFF. The DNA for the CDR3 is TGTGCCAGCAGTCTCCGGGACAATTCCTTCTTT.

This chain uses TRBV30 with TRBJ2-6; D assignment may be TRBD1 or TRBD2 (5 bases each). From germline, CDR1 is GTSNPN and CDR2 SVGIG (reference sequence). The CDR3 sequence is 13 residues long. V shed 2 bases and J shed 10 bases, with 12 bases lying between them. In DNA form, the CDR3 reads TGTGCCTGGAGTATTGGGACGATGAACGTCCTGACTTTC. As protein: CAWSIGTMNVLTF. Based on the CDR3 plus reference TRBV30 and TRBJ2-6, the full variable domain is SQTIHQWPATLVQPVGSPLSLECTVEGTSNPNLYWYRQAAGRGLQLLFYSVGIGQISSEVPQNLSASRPQDRQFILSSKKLLLSDSGFYLCAWSIGTMNVLTFGAGSRLTVL.

CDR3 in amino acids: CASSSQNSAGETQYF. DNA of the CDR3: TGTGCCAGCAGCTCCCAAAATTCGGCCGGGGAGACCCAGTACTTC. This rearrangement joins TRBV11-2 to TRBJ2-5; D remains unclear. V was cut by 4 bases and J by 5 bases, with 17 bases left in between. This CDR3 is 15 amino acids long. CDR1 SGHAT and CDR2 FQNNGV come from the germline V gene.